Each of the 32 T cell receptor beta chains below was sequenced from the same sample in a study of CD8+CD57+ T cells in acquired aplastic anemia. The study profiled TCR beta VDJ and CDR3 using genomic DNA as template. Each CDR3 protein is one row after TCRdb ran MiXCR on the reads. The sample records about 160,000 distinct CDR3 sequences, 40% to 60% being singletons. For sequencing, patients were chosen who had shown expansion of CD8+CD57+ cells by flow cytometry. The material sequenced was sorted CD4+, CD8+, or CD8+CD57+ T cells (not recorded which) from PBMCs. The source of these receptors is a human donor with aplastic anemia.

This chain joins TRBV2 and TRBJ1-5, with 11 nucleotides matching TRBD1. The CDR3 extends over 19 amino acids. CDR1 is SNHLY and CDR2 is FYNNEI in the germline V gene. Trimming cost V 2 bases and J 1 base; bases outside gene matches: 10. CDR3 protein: CASSEPGTGGVLSNQPQHF. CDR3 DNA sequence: TGTGCCAGCAGTGAACCCGGGACAGGGGGGGTTTTGAGCAATCAGCCCCAGCATTTT.

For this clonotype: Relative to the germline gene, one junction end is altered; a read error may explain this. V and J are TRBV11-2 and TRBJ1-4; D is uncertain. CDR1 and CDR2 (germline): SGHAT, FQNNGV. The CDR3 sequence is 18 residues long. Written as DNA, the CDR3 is TGTGCCAGCAGCTCCTCGATCCTAGACATAGCAACTAATGAAAAACTGTCTTTT. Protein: CASSSSILDIATNEKLSF. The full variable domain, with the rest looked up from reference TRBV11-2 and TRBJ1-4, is EAGVAQSPRYKIIEKRQSVAFWCNPISGHATLYWYQQILGQGPKLLIQFQNNGVVDDSQLPKDRFSAERLKGVDSTLKIQPAKLEDSAVYLCASSSSILDIATNEKLSFGSGTQLSVL.

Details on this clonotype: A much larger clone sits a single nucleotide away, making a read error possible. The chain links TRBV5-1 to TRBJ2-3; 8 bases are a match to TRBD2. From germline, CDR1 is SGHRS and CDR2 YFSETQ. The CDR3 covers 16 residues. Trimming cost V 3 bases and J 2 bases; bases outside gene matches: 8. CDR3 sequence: CASSWTPGGNTDTQYF. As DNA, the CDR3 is TGCGCCAGCAGCTGGACCCCGGGGGGGAACACAGATACGCAGTATTTT.

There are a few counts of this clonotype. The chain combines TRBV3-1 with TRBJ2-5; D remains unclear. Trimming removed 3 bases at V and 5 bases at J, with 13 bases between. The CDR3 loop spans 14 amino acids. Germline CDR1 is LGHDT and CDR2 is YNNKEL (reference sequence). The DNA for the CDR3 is TGTGCCAGCAGCCAGCCTCCCTTCGGGGAGACCCAGTACTTC. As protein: CASSQPPFGETQYF.

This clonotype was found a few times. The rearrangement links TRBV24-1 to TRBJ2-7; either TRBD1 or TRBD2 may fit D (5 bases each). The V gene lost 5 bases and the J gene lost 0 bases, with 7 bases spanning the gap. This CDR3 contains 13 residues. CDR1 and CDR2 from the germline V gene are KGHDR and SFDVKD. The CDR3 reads CATSARGSYEQYF. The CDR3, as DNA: TGTGCCACCAGTGCGAGGGGCTCCTACGAGCAGTACTTC.

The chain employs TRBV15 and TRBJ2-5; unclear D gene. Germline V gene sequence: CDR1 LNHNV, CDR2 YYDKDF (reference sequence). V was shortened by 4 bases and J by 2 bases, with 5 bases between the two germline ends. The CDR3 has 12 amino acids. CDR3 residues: CATSKSQETQYF. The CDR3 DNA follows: TGTGCCACCAGCAAAAGTCAAGAGACCCAGTACTTC.

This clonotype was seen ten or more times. The CDR3 sequence: CASSSEAGSYNEQFF. CDR3 DNA: TGTGCCAGCAGCTCAGAAGCGGGCTCCTACAATGAGCAGTTCTTC. The chain has TRBV7-8 and TRBJ2-1; perhaps TRBD2 as D (6 bases). Germline V gene data show CDR1 as SGHVS and CDR2 as FQNEAQ. The V and J ends lost 4 bases and 0 bases respectively, with 10 bases between them. The CDR3 is 15 residues long.

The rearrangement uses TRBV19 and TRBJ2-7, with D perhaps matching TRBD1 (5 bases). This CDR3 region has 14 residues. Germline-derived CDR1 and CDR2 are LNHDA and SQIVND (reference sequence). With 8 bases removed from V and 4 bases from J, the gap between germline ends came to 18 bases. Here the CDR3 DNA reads TGTGCCAGTGGTCTTGGTACAGGTGGTTACGAGCAGTACTTC. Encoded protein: CASGLGTGGYEQYF.

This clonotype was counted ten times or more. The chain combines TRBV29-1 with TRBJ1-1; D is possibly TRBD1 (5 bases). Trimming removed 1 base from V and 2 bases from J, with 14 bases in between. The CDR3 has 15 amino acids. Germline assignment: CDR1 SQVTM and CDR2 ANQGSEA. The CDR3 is CSVEVAGIINTEAFF. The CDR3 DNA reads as TGCAGCGTTGAAGTGGCAGGGATTATAAACACTGAAGCTTTCTTT.

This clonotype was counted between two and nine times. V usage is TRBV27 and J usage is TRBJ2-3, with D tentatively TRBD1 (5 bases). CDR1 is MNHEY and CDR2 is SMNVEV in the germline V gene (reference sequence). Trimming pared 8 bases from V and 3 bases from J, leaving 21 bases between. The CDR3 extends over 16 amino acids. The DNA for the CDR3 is TGTGCCAGCTGGTCAGGGCAGGGAAGTCGGACAGATACGCAGTATTTT. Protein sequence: CASWSGQGSRTDTQYF.

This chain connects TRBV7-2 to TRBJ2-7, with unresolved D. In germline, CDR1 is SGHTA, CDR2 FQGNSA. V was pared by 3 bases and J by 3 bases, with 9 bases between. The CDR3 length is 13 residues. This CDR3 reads CASSLESIYEQYF. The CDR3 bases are TGTGCCAGCAGCTTGGAGTCAATCTACGAGCAGTACTTC.

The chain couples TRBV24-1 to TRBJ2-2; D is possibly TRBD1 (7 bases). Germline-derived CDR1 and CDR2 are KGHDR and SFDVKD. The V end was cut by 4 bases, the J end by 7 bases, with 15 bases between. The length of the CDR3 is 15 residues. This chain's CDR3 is CATSDPGGQGGELFF. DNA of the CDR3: TGTGCCACCAGTGACCCAGGGGGGCAAGGCGGGGAGCTGTTTTTT.

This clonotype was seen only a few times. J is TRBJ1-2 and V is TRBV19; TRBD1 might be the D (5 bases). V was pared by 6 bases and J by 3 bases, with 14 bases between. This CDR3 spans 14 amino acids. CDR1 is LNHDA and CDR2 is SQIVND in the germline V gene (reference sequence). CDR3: CASSLSAGYYGYTF. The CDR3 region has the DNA TGTGCCAGTAGCCTTTCCGCAGGGTACTATGGCTACACCTTC.

The CDR3: CSVTDSVSYEQYF. The CDR3 nucleotides are TGCAGCGTTACGGACAGTGTATCCTACGAGCAGTACTTC. J is TRBJ2-7 and V is TRBV29-1; a weak D match, TRBD1 (6 bases). This CDR3 contains 13 residues. V was shortened by 5 bases and J by 1 base, with 12 bases between the two germline ends. Germline V CDR1 and CDR2: SQVTM, ANQGSEA.

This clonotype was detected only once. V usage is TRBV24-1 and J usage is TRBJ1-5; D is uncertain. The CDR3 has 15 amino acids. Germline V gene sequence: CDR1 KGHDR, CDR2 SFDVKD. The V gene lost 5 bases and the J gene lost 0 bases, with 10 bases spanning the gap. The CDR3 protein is CATSATSGSNQPQHF. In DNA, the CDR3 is TGTGCCACCAGTGCGACAAGTGGTAGCAATCAGCCCCAGCATTTT.

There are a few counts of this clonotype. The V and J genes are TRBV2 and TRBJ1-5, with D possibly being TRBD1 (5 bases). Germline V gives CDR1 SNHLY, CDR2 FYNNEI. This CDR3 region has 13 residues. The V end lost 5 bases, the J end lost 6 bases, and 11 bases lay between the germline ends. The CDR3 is CASSLDSSQPQHF. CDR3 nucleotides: TGTGCCAGCAGTCTTGACAGTAGTCAGCCCCAGCATTTT.

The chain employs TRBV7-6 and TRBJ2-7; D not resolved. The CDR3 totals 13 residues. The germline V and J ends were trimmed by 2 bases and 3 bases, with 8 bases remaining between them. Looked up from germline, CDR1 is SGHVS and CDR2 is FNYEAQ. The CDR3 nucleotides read TGTGCCAGCAGCTTAAACAGTAACTACGAGCAGTACTTC. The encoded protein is CASSLNSNYEQYF.

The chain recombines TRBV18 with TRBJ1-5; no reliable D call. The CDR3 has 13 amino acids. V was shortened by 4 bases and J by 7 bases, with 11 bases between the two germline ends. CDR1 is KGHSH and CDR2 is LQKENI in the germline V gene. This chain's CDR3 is CASSLIGDQPQHF. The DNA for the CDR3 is TGTGCCAGCTCACTTATCGGTGACCAGCCCCAGCATTTT.

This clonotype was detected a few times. CDR3 protein: CAWSDLRNTQYF. In nucleotides, the CDR3 is TGTGCCTGGAGTGACCTAAGGAATACGCAGTATTTT. The rearrangement joins TRBV30 to TRBJ2-3, with unresolved D. The CDR3 is 12 amino acids. The ends were cut back, 1 base at V and 7 bases at J, with 9 bases in the middle. Germline assignment: CDR1 GTSNPN and CDR2 SVGIG (reference sequence).

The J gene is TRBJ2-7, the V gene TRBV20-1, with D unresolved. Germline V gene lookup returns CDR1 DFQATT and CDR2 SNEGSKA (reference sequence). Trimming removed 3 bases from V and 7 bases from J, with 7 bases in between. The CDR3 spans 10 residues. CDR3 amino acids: CSASQFEQYF. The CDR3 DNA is TGCAGTGCTAGTCAGTTTGAGCAGTACTTC.

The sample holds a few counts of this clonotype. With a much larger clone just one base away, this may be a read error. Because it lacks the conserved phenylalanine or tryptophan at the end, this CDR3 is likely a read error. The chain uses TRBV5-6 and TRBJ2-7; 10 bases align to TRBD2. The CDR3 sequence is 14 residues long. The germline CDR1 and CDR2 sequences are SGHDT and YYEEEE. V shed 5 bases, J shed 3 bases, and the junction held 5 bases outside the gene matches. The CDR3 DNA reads TGTGCCAGCAGGGGAAGGACTAGCGGCTACGAGCAGTACCTC. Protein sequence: CASRGRTSGYEQYL.

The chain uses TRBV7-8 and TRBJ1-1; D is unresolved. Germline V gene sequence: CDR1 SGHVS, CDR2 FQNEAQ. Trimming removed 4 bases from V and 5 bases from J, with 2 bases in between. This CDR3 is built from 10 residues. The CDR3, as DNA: TGTGCCAGCAGCTCTACTGAAGCTTTCTTT. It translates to CASSSTEAFF.

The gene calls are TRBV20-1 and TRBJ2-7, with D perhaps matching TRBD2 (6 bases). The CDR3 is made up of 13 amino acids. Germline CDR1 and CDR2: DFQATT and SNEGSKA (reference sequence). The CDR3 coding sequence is TGCAGCGCTCCTGACACTGGGAGGACCGAGCAGTACTTC. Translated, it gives CSAPDTGRTEQYF.

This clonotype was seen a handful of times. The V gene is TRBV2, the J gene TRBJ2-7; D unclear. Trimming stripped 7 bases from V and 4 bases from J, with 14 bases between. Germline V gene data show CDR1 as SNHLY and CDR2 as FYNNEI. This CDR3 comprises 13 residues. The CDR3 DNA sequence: TGTGCCAGCACTGAGCCTTTCGGTTACGAGCAGTACTTC. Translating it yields CASTEPFGYEQYF.

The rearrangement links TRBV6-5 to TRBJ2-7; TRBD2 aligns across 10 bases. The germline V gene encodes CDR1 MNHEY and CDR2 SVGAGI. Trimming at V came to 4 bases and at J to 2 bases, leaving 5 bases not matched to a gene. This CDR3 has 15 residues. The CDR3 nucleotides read TGTGCCAGCAGTTCTAGAGCGGGAGGGACCTACGAGCAGTACTTC. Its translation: CASSSRAGGTYEQYF.

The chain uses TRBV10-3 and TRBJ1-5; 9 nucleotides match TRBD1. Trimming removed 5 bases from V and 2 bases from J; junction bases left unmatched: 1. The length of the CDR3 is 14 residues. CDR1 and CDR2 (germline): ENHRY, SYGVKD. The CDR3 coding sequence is TGTGCCATCAGTCGGACAGGGGGCAATCAGCCCCAGCATTTT. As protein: CAISRTGGNQPQHF.

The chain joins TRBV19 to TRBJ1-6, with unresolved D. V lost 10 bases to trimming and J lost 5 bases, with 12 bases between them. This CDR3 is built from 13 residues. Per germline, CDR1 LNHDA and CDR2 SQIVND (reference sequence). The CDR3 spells CATQSLNNSPLHF. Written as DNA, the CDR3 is TGTGCCACCCAGTCCCTTAATAATTCACCCCTCCACTTT.

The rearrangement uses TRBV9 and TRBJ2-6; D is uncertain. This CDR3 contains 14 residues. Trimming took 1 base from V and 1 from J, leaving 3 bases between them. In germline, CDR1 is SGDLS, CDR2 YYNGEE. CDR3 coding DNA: TGTGCCAGCAGCGTACGATCTGGGGCCAACGTCCTGACTTTC. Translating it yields CASSVRSGANVLTF.

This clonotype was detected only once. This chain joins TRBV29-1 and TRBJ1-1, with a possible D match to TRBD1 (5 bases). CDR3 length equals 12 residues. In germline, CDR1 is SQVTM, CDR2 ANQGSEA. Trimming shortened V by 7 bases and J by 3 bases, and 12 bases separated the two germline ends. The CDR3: CSAESRDTEAFF. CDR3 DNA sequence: TGCAGCGCGGAGTCCAGGGACACTGAAGCTTTCTTT.

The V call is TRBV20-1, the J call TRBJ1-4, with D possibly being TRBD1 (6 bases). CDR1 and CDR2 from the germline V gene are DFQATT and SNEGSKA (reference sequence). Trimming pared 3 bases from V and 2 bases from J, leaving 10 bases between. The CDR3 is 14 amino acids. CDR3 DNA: TGCAGTGCTAGCCCAGGGGTCACTAATGAAAAACTGTTTTTT. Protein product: CSASPGVTNEKLFF.

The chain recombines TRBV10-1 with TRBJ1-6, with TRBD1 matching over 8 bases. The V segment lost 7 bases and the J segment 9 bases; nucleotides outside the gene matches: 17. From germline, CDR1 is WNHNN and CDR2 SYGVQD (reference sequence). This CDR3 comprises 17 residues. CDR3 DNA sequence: TGCGCCAGCAACCTAGAAGGGGAAACAGGGGGAGGTTCACCCCTCCACTTT. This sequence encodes CASNLEGETGGGSPLHF.

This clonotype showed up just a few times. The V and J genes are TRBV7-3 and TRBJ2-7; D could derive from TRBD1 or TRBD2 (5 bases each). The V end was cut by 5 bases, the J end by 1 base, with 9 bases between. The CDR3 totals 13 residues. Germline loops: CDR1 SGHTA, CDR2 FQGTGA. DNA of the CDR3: TGTGCCAGCAGCCGGGACGAATCCTACGAGCAGTACTTC. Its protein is CASSRDESYEQYF. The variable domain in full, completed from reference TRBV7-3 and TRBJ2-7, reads GAGVSQTPSNKVTEKGKYVELRCDPISGHTALYWYRQSLGQGPEFLIYFQGTGAADDSGLPNDRFFAVRPEGSVSTLKIQRTERGDSAVYLCASSRDESYEQYFGPGTRLTVT.